These T cell receptor beta chains were read from a single sample in a study of T cell repertoires in cytomegalovirus infection. One entry per CDR3 protein results from TCRdb running MiXCR on the reads. Among about 740,000 distinct CDR3 sequences listed, 35% were seen once. What was sequenced was PBMCs. These receptors all stem from a human donor in good health (CMV status not recorded). Some clones in this sample may be carry-over from other donors' samples. Both conserved end residues are part of each CDR3. A D gene is named only where the DNA matches it firmly. The size entry is marked missing in some rows and otherwise reads once, few, many or a size class.

CDR3 protein,CDR3 DNA,J gene,clone size,D gene,V gene
CASSLIHTGAGTEAFF,TGTGCCAGCAGCTTAATACATACAGGGGCGGGCACTGAAGCTTTCTTT,TRBJ1-1,few,TRBD1,TRBV7-3
CASSLLAGANTEAFF,TGTGCCAGCAGCTTATTGGCAGGGGCGAACACTGAAGCTTTCTTT,TRBJ1-1,few,.,TRBV7-9
CASSQTGRFQPQHF,TGTGCCAGCAGCCAGACAGGCCGATTTCAGCCCCAGCATTTT,TRBJ1-5,.,.,TRBV7-6
CARSRDGVNYGYNF,TGTGCCCGCAGTCGTGATGGGGTTAACTATGGCTACAACTTC,TRBJ1-2,.,.,TRBV6-4
CGARASKNSEAFF,TGCGGTGCTAGGGCATCCAAAAACTCTGAAGCTTTCTTT,TRBJ1-1,.,.,TRBV20-1
CATHGFLNTIYF,TGTGCCACCCACGGCTTTTTAAACACCATATATTTT,TRBJ1-3,.,.,TRBV2
CASSYTQGLFYGCTF,TGTGCCAGCAGTTACACACAGGGACTGTTCTATGGCTGCACCTTC,TRBJ1-2,.,.,TRBV6-8
CASSDGDSHTGELFF,TGTGCCAGCAGTGACGGGGATTCGCACACCGGGGAGCTGTTTTTT,TRBJ2-2,.,.,TRBV6-4
CASSSRLAGGPSPF,TGTGCCAGCAGCTCCCGACTAGCGGGGGGGCCTTCTCCCTTC,TRBJ2-1,once,TRBD2,TRBV7-2
CASSYSGQVNTGELFF,TGTGCCAGCAGTTACTCGGGACAAGTTAACACCGGGGAGCTGTTTTTT,TRBJ2-2,few,.,TRBV6-5
CASSLGGSRGYTF,TGTGCCAGCAGCTTAGGAGGGAGCCGTGGCTACACCTTC,TRBJ1-2,.,.,TRBV7-9
CSVEAGTPYEQYF,TGCAGCGTTGAAGCAGGGACACCTTACGAGCAGTACTTC,TRBJ2-7,once,.,TRBV29-1
CASSVVSSGGGTGELFF,TGTGCCAGCAGCGTAGTGTCTAGCGGGGGGGGCACCGGGGAGCTGTTTTTT,TRBJ2-2,.,TRBD2,TRBV9
CASSEGVSPPGNTIYF,TGTGCCAGCAGTGAGGGAGTTTCCCCACCTGGAAACACCATATATTTT,TRBJ1-3,.,.,TRBV6-1
CASSPVQANGNEQFF,TGTGCCAGCAGTCCCGTTCAGGCTAACGGGAATGAGCAGTTCTTC,TRBJ2-1,.,.,TRBV28
CASSSPQGSCFREKLFF,TGTGCCAGCAGCTCCCCCCAGGGGTCGTGTTTTCGGGAAAAACTGTTTTTT,TRBJ1-4,.,.,TRBV7-8
CASSMGLAGVGANVLTF,TGTGCCAGCAGCATGGGACTAGCGGGAGTTGGGGCCAACGTCCTGACTTTC,TRBJ2-6,.,TRBD2,TRBV5-8
CSALGRYTEAFF,TGCAGCGCCCTGGGAAGATACACTGAAGCTTTCTTT,TRBJ1-1,.,.,TRBV29-1
CASSPGTFTDTQYF,TGCGCCAGCAGCCCGGGGACTTTCACAGATACGCAGTATTTT,TRBJ2-3,few,.,TRBV5-1
CASSWLAGAGEQFF,TGTGCCAGCAGTTGGCTAGCGGGGGCAGGGGAGCAGTTCTTC,TRBJ2-1,.,TRBD2,TRBV28
CASSESFTLENGYTF,TGCGCCAGCAGTGAGTCGTTTACACTTGAGAATGGCTACACCTTC,TRBJ1-2,.,.,TRBV10-2
CASSEAGSPSGELFF,TGTGCCAGCAGCGAAGCCGGCAGTCCATCCGGGGAGCTGTTTTTT,TRBJ2-2,.,.,TRBV7-9
CASSFGGGGLTDTQYF,TGTGCCAGCAGCTTCGGGGGCGGGGGGCTCACAGATACGCAGTATTTT,TRBJ2-3,.,TRBD2,TRBV7-3
CASSEVQRDEQFF,TGTGCCAGCAGTGAAGTCCAGCGTGATGAGCAGTTCTTC,TRBJ2-1,.,.,TRBV6-1
CASSFLTVNTGELFF,TGTGCCAGCAGCTTTTTGACGGTGAACACCGGGGAGCTGTTTTTT,TRBJ2-2,.,.,TRBV7-8
CASSSASSYNEQFF,TGTGCCAGTAGTAGTGCTAGCTCCTACAATGAGCAGTTCTTC,TRBJ2-1,many,.,TRBV19
CASSPTGSRQYF,TGTGCCAGCAGCCCGACAGGGTCGCGGCAGTACTTC,TRBJ2-7,.,TRBD1,TRBV12-3/TRBV12-4
CATSRSPGTGNEQYF,TGTGCCACCAGCAGATCCCCCGGGACAGGGAACGAGCAGTACTTC,TRBJ2-7,.,TRBD1,TRBV15
CASSNGAGDYEQYF,TGTGCCAGCAGTAACGGGGCAGGGGATTACGAGCAGTACTTC,TRBJ2-7,few,.,TRBV12-3/TRBV12-4
CAISGREPSYEQYF,TGTGCCATCTCGGGCCGGGAACCCTCCTACGAGCAGTACTTC,TRBJ2-7,.,.,TRBV10-3
CASSSGTDNQPQHF,TGTGCCAGCAGCTCCGGGACGGATAATCAGCCCCAGCATTTT,TRBJ1-5,many,.,TRBV7-8
CASALGAGGQPQHF,TGTGCCAGCGCCCTAGGGGCAGGAGGGCAGCCCCAGCATTTT,TRBJ1-5,.,.,TRBV27
CASRIGDSNEKLFF,TGTGCCAGCAGGATAGGGGATTCTAATGAAAAACTGTTTTTT,TRBJ1-4,many,.,TRBV12-3/TRBV12-4
CASPSGSNEQFF,TGTGCCAGCCCCTCGGGATCCAATGAGCAGTTCTTC,TRBJ2-1,many,.,TRBV28
CASSWTSAGELFF,TGTGCCAGCAGTTGGACTAGCGCCGGGGAGCTGTTTTTT,TRBJ2-2,.,TRBD2,TRBV7-2
CASSSVAGGLIYEKSF,TGTGCCAGCAGCTCAGTAGCGGGAGGGCTAATCTACGAGAAGTCCTTC,TRBJ2-7,.,TRBD2,TRBV7-2
CASSFSGNGQPQHF,TGTGCCAGCAGCTTTTCTGGGAACGGCCAGCCCCAGCATTTT,TRBJ1-5,few,.,TRBV7-6
CASSTTGTGLSYEQYF,TGTGCCAGCAGCACCACTGGCACGGGCCTCTCCTACGAGCAGTACTTC,TRBJ2-7,.,.,TRBV6-5
CASRKTPGGTGELFF,TGTGCCAGCAGGAAAACGCCAGGGGGGACCGGGGAGCTGTTTTTT,TRBJ2-2,once,.,TRBV2
CASSLDGINYGYTF,TGTGCCAGCAGCTTAGATGGGATTAACTATGGCTACACCTTC,TRBJ1-2,few,.,TRBV7-2
CASSFEAGRYEQYF,TGTGCCAGCAGCTTCGAAGCCGGCCGTTACGAGCAGTACTTC,TRBJ2-7,many,.,TRBV7-8
CASSFFSGGGQWSTDTQYF,TGTGCCAGCAGCTTCTTTAGCGGGGGAGGACAGTGGAGCACAGATACGCAGTATTTT,TRBJ2-3,.,TRBD2,TRBV6-8
CSASKTSRGLLGTQYF,TGCAGTGCTAGTAAGACTAGTCGCGGCTTACTAGGGACGCAGTATTTT,TRBJ2-3,few,.,TRBV20-1
CASSQMTSSNEQFF,TGTGCCAGCAGCCAAATGACCTCTTCCAATGAGCAGTTCTTC,TRBJ2-1,few,.,TRBV7-2
CSASLAGISYEQYF,TGCAGTGCTAGTCTGGCGGGGATCTCCTACGAGCAGTACTTC,TRBJ2-7,.,.,TRBV20-1
CASNKGGVSYEQYF,TGTGCCAGCAACAAAGGAGGGGTCTCCTACGAGCAGTACTTC,TRBJ2-7,.,.,TRBV6-1
CASSVNHEQFF,TGTGCCAGCAGTGTAAATCATGAGCAGTTCTTC,TRBJ2-1,many,.,TRBV2
CASSSAGQGRGETQYF,TGTGCCAGCAGCTCAGCTGGACAGGGGAGAGGGGAGACCCAGTACTTC,TRBJ2-5,many,TRBD1,TRBV5-4
CASSNRRIANSPLHF,TGTGCCAGCAGTAACCGACGGATTGCTAATTCACCCCTCCACTTT,TRBJ1-6,.,.,TRBV27
CASSALGGRTNEQYF,TGTGCCAGTAGTGCCCTAGGGGGGAGGACGAACGAGCAGTACTTC,TRBJ2-7,.,.,TRBV19
CASSFGGDNEKLFF,TGTGCCAGCAGTTTCGGAGGAGATAATGAAAAACTGTTTTTT,TRBJ1-4,many,.,TRBV28